This T cell receptor beta chain came from a study of OX40 agonist ivuxolimab in advanced cancers. For the wider study: The costimulatory receptor OX40 (CD134) was targeted by ivuxolimab, a fully human IgG2 agonistic monoclonal antibody. Peripheral TCRbeta sequencing aimed to test whether ivuxolimab altered TCR sequence diversity and caused clonal T-cell expansion. Patients were allowed to have had prior anti-PD-1, anti-PD-L1 or anti-CTLA-4 therapy, and around 37% of the dose-escalation patients had previously received checkpoint inhibitors. In the dose-escalation cohort, more than 75% of patients were male, and the mean age was roughly 60 years, with a range of about 23 to 80. Of the approximately 53 patients in dose escalation, 19 had hepatocellular carcinoma, some 15 had melanoma, 9 had renal cell carcinoma and 9 had head and neck cancer. Intravenous ivuxolimab was administered to patients every 2 weeks at six dose levels: 0.01, 0.1, 0.3, 1.5, 3 and 10 mg/kg. Partial responses occurred in three dose-escalation patients: two with cutaneous melanoma and one with hepatocellular carcinoma. The monotherapy dose-escalation portion (N ≈ 50 patients) of the phase I ivuxolimab trial is reported in the paper. Beyond this particular receptor, the publication reports: In partial responders in the 0.1-3.0 mg/kg groups, normalized peripheral clonal expansion was found to be among the lowest, especially among CD8+ T cells. After ivuxolimab, expanded clones were on average more numerous among CD8+ T cells than among CD4+ T cells. Low levels of normalized T-cell clonal expansion were also seen in some patients who did not respond. The antigen specificity of the peripheral T cells that underwent clonal expansion was not determined. At doses of 0.1 to 3.0 mg/kg, clonal expansion of both CD4+ and CD8+ blood T cells was observed from baseline to week 6.

Patients with a history of autoimmune disease or receiving systemic immunosuppression were excluded from the trial. Peripheral blood for TCR sequencing was drawn from every dose cohort at baseline, at cycle 4 day 1 and at cycle 7 day 1. Samples came from an open-label, multicenter, first-in-human phase I dose-escalation trial of ivuxolimab. Adults with locally advanced or metastatic head and neck squamous cell, hepatocellular, melanoma or renal cell carcinoma were enrolled in the trial. CD4+ and CD8+ T cells were sorted separately from peripheral blood before TCR sequencing. Genomic DNA was isolated from the sorted cells so that the TCRbeta CDR3 region could be sequenced. The immunoSEQ Assay was used for sequencing of TCRbeta CDR3 regions. TCRdb mirrors the immuneACCESS table, restricted to in-frame sequences. Some clones are absent from its copies; in checked studies, under half trace to an unresolved V gene, and the reason for the others is unknown. In this sample the table shows about 58,000 clones, 70% to 80% of which occur a single time. Of the sample, more than 0.9% is held by the ten largest clones.

Comments on this clone: Its specific antigen is unknown. Per-base quality was not reported, and no clone a single base away is much larger than it.

The sample in question was CD4+ or CD8+ T cells sorted from blood, obtained in a trial of the OX40 agonist ivuxolimab. This clonotype was sampled from an adult with an advanced solid tumor such as melanoma, head and neck, liver or kidney cancer.

This receptor carries the CDR3 CASSFQGADEQYF. Read as DNA, the sequence is TGTGCCAGCAGCTTCCAGGGGGCTGACGAGCAGTACTTC. The V and J genes are TRBV5-6 and TRBJ2-7, with 8 bases matching TRBD1. At the junction V is shortened by 2 bases and J by 5 bases; bases outside the gene matches: 3. CDR1 SGHDT and CDR2 YYEEEE were looked up in the germline V gene. From the cysteine through the phenylalanine, the CDR3 covers 13 amino acids. Only the CDR3 DNA stays, 39 bases, in frame from base 1.